What follows are 7 T cell receptor beta chains derived from one specimen sequenced in a study of cytomegalovirus exposure and HLA in healthy donors. It was with 60 Vbeta and 13 Jbeta primers that the PCR ran. The data were produced by immunoSEQ multiplex PCR, yet TCRdb's version contains in-frame clones alone and is incomplete. The table has about 160,000 clones, roughly 80% seen once; the top ten hold approximately 4.5%. The specimen was PBMCs. The source is a man aged 30 to 39 in good health and CMV-seronegative.

The rearrangement joins TRBV7-6 to TRBJ2-1; TRBD2 agrees at 9 bases. With V trimmed by 8 bases and J by 2 bases, 13 bases remained unmatched. This CDR3 has 17 amino acids. The germline V gene has CDR1 SGHVS and CDR2 FNYEAQ. The CDR3 DNA follows: TGTGCCAGCGGAACACCTCCGGGCGGGAGGGCCTACAATGAGCAGTTCTTC. Its protein product is CASGTPPGGRAYNEQFF.

This chain joins TRBV2 and TRBJ1-5; D might be TRBD1 (6 bases). Germline assignment: CDR1 SNHLY and CDR2 FYNNEI. The V end lost 3 bases, the J end lost 0 bases, and 6 bases lay between the germline ends. This CDR3 has 14 residues. Here the CDR3 reads CASSDRGSNQPQHF. In DNA, the CDR3 is TGTGCCAGCAGTGACAGGGGTAGCAATCAGCCCCAGCATTTT.

The chain recombines TRBV27 with TRBJ2-1, with D perhaps matching TRBD1 (6 bases). This CDR3 comprises 16 residues. V was clipped by 5 bases and J by 1 base, with 15 bases between them. From germline, CDR1 is MNHEY and CDR2 SMNVEV (reference sequence). DNA for the CDR3: TGTGCCAGCAGTCCCGACAGGAAACAATCCTACAATGAGCAGTTCTTC. This translates into CASSPDRKQSYNEQFF.

The chain is built from TRBV28 and TRBJ2-1, with TRBD1 as a possible D gene (6 bases). The germline gives CDR1 MDHEN, CDR2 SYDVKM. CDR3 length: 16 amino acids. The V end lost 5 bases, the J end lost 6 bases, and 20 bases lay between the germline ends. This CDR3 is CASSVYRVETLNEQFF. In nucleotides, the CDR3 is TGTGCCAGCAGTGTCTACAGGGTAGAAACCCTCAATGAGCAGTTCTTC.

This chain connects TRBV7-9 to TRBJ2-7, with D possibly being TRBD2 (5 bases). Germline V gene lookup returns CDR1 SEHNR and CDR2 FQNEAQ (reference sequence). Trimming removed 8 bases from V and 0 bases from J, with 14 bases in between. The CDR3 has 14 residues. The CDR3: CASLPLGSSYEQYF. For the CDR3, the DNA is TGTGCCAGCTTGCCCCTGGGGAGCTCCTACGAGCAGTACTTC.

In this sample, this clone turned up a few times. This chain joins TRBV19 and TRBJ1-5; 7 bases line up with TRBD1. The junction had 12 bases not matched to a gene; V was cut back by 5 bases and J by 5 bases. The CDR3 runs to 16 residues. Germline CDR1 is LNHDA and CDR2 is SQIVND (reference sequence). The CDR3 sequence is CASSFVGQLLDQPQHF. The CDR3 nucleotides read TGTGCCAGTAGTTTTGTGGGACAGCTGTTAGATCAGCCCCAGCATTTT.

The CDR3 loop reads CASSERGGTPRPYEQYF. The DNA of the CDR3 is TGTGCCAGCAGTGAAAGGGGGGGCACCCCGCGTCCCTACGAGCAGTACTTC. This chain links TRBV2 with TRBJ2-7, with D maybe TRBD2 (7 bases). V was trimmed by 2 bases and J by 2 bases, leaving 19 bases between them. The CDR3 has 17 residues. In germline, CDR1 is SNHLY, CDR2 FYNNEI.